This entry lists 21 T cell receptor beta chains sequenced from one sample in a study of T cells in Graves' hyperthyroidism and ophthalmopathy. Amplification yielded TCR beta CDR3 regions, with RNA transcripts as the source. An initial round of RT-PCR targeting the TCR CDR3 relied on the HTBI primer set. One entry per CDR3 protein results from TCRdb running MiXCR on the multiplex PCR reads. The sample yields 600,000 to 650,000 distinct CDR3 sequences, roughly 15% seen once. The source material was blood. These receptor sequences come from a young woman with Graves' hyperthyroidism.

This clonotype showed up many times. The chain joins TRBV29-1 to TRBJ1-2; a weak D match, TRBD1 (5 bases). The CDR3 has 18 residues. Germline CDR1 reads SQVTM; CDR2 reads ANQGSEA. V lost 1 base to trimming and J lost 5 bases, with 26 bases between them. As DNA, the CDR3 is TGCAGCGTTGAAGGTCCCTCTCGGGGGAGTTCCTCGGGGTATGGCTACACCTTC. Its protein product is CSVEGPSRGSSSGYGYTF.

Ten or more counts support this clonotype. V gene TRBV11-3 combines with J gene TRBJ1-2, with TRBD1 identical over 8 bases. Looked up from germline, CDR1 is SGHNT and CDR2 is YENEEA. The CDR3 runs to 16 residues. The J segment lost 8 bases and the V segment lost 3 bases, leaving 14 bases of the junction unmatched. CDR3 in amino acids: CASSFSLPGTGSGYTF. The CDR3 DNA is TGTGCCAGCAGCTTTAGCCTCCCGGGGACAGGTTCCGGCTACACCTTC. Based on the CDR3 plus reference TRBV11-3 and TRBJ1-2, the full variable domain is EAGVVQSPRYKIIEKKQPVAFWCNPISGHNTLYWYLQNLGQGPELLIRYENEEAVDDSQLPKDRFSAERLKGVDSTLKIQPAELGDSAVYLCASSFSLPGTGSGYTFGSGTRLTVV.

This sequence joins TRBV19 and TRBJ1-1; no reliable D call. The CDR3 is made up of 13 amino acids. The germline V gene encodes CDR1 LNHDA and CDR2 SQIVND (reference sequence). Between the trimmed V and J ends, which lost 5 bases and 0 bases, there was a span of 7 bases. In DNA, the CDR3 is TGTGCCAGTAGTGGGTACTTGAACACTGAAGCTTTCTTT. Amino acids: CASSGYLNTEAFF.

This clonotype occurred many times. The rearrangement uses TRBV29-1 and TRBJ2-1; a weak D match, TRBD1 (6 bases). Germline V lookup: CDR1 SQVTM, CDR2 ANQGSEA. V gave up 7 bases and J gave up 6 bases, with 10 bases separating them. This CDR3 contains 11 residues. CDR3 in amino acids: CSEKQGNEQFF. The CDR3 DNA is TGCAGCGAGAAACAGGGCAATGAGCAGTTCTTC.

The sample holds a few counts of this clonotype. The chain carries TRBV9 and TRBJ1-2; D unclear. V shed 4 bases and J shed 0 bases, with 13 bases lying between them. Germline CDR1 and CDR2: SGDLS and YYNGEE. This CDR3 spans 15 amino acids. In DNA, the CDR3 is TGTGCCAGCAGCCCGTTCAGGCTTGCTAACTATGGCTACACCTTC. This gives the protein CASSPFRLANYGYTF.

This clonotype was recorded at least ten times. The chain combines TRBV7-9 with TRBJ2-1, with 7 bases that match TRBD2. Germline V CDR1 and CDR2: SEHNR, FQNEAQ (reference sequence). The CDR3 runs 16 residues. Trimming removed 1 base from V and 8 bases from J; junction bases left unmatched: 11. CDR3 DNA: TGTGCCAGCAGCTTAGTGGCGGCGGGAGACCCCTATGAGCAGTTCTTC. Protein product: CASSLVAAGDPYEQFF.

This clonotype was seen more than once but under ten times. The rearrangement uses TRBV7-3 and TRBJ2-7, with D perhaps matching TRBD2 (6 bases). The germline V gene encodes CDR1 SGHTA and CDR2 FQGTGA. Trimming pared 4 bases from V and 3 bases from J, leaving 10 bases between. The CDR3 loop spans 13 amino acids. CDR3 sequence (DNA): TGTGCCAGCAGCTCCAAGCGGGTCTACGAGCAGTACTTC. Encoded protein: CASSSKRVYEQYF.

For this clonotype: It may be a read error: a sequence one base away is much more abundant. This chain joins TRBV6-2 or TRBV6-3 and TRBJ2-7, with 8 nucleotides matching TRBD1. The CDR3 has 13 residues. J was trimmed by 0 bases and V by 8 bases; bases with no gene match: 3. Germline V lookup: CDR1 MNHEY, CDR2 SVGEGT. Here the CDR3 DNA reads TGTGCCAGCCGACAGGGGCTCTCCTACGAGCAGTACTTC. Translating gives CASRQGLSYEQYF.

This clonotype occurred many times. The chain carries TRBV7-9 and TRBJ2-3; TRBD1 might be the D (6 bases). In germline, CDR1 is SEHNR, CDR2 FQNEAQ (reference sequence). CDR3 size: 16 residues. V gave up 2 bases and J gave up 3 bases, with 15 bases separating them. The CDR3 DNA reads TGTGCCAGCAGCTTAAGCAGGGGAAGTGGAACAGATACGCAGTATTTT. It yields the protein CASSLSRGSGTDTQYF.

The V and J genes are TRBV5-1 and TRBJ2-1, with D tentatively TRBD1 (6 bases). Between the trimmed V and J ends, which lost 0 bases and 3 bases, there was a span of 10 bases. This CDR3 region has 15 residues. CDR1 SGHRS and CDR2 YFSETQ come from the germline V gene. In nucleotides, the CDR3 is TGCGCCAGCAGCTTGGCCTACAGGGACTACAATGAGCAGTTCTTC. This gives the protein CASSLAYRDYNEQFF. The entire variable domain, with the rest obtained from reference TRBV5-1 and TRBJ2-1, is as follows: KAGVTQTPRYLIKTRGQQVTLSCSPISGHRSVSWYQQTPGQGLQFLFEYFSETQRNKGNFPGRFSGRQFSNSRSEMNVSTLELGDSALYLCASSLAYRDYNEQFFGPGTRLTVL.

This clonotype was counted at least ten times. The CDR3 DNA reads TGTGCCAGCAGCTTAGTAACTAGCGGCCTTTACGAGCAGTACTTC. Its protein product is CASSLVTSGLYEQYF. The V call is TRBV7-2, the J call TRBJ2-7; the match to TRBD2 covers 8 bases. The CDR3 contains 15 residues. Looked up from germline, CDR1 is SGHTA and CDR2 is FQGNSA. V dropped 1 base and J dropped 4; count of bases not matched to a gene: 6. The full variable domain, rest sourced from reference TRBV7-2 and TRBJ2-7, is GAGVSQSPSNKVTEKGKDVELRCDPISGHTALYWYRQSLGQGLEFLIYFQGNSAPDKSGLPSDRFSAERTGGSVSTLTIQRTQQEDSAVYLCASSLVTSGLYEQYFGPGTRLTVT.

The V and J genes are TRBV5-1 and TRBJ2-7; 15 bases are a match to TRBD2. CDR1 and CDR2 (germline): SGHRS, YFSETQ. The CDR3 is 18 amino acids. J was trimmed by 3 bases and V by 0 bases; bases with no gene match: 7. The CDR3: CASSLAGLAGGVRYEQYF. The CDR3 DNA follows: TGCGCCAGCAGCTTGGCAGGACTAGCGGGAGGGGTCCGCTACGAGCAGTACTTC.

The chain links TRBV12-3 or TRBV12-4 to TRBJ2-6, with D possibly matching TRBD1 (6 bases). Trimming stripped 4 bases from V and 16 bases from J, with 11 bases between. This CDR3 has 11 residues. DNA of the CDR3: TGTGCCAGCAGTTCCCAGGGGCAGCTGACTTTC. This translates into CASSSQGQLTF.

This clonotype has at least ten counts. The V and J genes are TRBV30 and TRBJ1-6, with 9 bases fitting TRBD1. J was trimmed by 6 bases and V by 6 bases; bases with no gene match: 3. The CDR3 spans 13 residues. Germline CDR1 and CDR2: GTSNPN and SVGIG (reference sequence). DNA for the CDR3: TGTGCCTGCTCGGGACAGGGTAATTCACCCCTCCACTTT. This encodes CACSGQGNSPLHF.

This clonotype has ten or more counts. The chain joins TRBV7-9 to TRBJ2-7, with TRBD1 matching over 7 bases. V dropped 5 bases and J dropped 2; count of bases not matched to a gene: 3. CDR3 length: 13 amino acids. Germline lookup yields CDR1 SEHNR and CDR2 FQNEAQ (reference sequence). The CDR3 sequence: CASSPTGPYEQYF. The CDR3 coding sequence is TGTGCCAGCAGCCCGACAGGGCCCTACGAGCAGTACTTC.

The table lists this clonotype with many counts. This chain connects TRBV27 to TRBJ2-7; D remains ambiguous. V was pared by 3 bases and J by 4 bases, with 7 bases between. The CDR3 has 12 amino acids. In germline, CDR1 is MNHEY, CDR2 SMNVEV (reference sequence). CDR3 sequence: CASSLFQYEQYF. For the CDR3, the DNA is TGTGCCAGCAGTTTGTTCCAGTACGAGCAGTACTTC.

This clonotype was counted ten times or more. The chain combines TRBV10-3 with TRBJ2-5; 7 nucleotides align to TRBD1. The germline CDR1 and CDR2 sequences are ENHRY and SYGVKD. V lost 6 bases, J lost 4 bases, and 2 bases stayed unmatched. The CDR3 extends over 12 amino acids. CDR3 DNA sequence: TGTGCCATCAGCCCAGGGGGAGAGACCCAGTACTTC. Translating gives CAISPGGETQYF.

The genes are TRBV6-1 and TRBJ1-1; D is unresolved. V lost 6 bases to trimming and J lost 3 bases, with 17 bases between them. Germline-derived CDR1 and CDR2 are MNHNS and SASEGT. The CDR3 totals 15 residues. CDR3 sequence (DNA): TGTGCCAGCAGCCCTGTCCCAGGCCGGCACACTGAAGCTTTCTTT. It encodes CASSPVPGRHTEAFF.

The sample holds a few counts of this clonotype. In DNA form, the CDR3 reads TGCGCCAGCAAGGGCGAGGGATGGGGTGGCTACACCTTC. Translating it yields CASKGEGWGGYTF. This chain uses TRBV4-1 with TRBJ1-2; no reliable D call. The CDR3 loop spans 13 amino acids. Germline V gene sequence: CDR1 MGHRA, CDR2 YSYEKL. V was pared by 7 bases and J by 7 bases, with 16 bases between.

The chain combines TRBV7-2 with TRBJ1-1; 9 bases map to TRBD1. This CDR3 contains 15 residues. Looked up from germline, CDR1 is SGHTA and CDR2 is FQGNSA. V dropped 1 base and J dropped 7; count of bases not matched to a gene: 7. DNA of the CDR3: TGTGCCAGCAGCTTAGACACGGGACAGGGAGGTGAAGCTTTCTTT. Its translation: CASSLDTGQGGEAFF.

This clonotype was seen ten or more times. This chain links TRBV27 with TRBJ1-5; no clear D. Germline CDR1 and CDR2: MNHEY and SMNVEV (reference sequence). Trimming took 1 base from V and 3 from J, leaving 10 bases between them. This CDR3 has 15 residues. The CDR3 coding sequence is TGTGCCAGCAGTTTATGGGGAACGAACAATCAGCCCCAGCATTTT. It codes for CASSLWGTNNQPQHF.